Following are 22 T cell receptor beta chains from one sample sequenced in a study of blood T cell repertoires in COVID-19. The assay was immunoSEQ multiplex PCR, and TCRdb's table has in-frame clones only and misses some. The sample includes about 130,000 clones, 85% to 90% of them seen just once. The sample consisted of peripheral blood. Every receptor here comes from a woman older than 75 with acute or convalescent COVID-19.

CDR3 loop: CASSAGDRGDYGYTF. CDR3 nucleotide sequence: TGTGCCAGCAGCGCAGGGGACAGGGGCGACTATGGCTACACCTTC. The chain joins TRBV9 to TRBJ1-2, with 10 bases aligning to TRBD1. CDR1 and CDR2 (germline): SGDLS, YYNGEE. The CDR3 length is 15 residues. Losses at the gene ends were 3 bases for V and 3 bases for J; bases not matched to a gene: 5.

The V gene is TRBV7-8, the J gene TRBJ2-7, with unresolved D. The ends were cut back, 5 bases at V and 3 bases at J, with 11 bases in the middle. The CDR3 length is 13 residues. Germline V gene data show CDR1 as SGHVS and CDR2 as FQNEAQ. The CDR3 nucleotides are TGTGCCAGCAGCGCATTGATTAGCTACGAGCAGTACTTC. The encoded protein is CASSALISYEQYF.

The gene calls are TRBV5-1 and TRBJ1-4; 8 bases are shared with TRBD1. The CDR3 runs to 15 residues. V gave up 0 bases and J gave up 8 bases; unmatched junction bases: 6. Germline-derived CDR1 and CDR2 are SGHRS and YFSETQ. In nucleotides, the CDR3 is TGCGCCAGCAGCTTGGCCCACAGGGGGTCCGAAAAACTGTTTTTT. Translated, it gives CASSLAHRGSEKLFF.

DNA of the CDR3: TGTGCCAGCAGCCAAGTACTGGGGACAGACGACACAGATACGCAGTATTTT. This sequence encodes CASSQVLGTDDTDTQYF. The V call is TRBV4-2, the J call TRBJ2-3; 7 nucleotides align to TRBD1. Germline CDR1 LGHNA, CDR2 YNFKEQ. This CDR3 is 17 amino acids long. V lost 1 base to trimming and J lost 2 bases; unmatched junction nucleotides: 9.

This clone was recorded once. The gene calls are TRBV10-3 and TRBJ1-5, with unresolved D. CDR1 ENHRY and CDR2 SYGVKD come from the germline V gene. The ends were cut back, 7 bases at V and 0 bases at J, with 10 bases in the middle. This CDR3 region has 14 residues. The CDR3 protein is CAIMREGSNQPQHF. In DNA, the CDR3 is TGTGCCATCATGAGGGAGGGTAGCAATCAGCCCCAGCATTTT.

The V gene is TRBV28, the J gene TRBJ2-7, with D unclear. V gave up 1 base and J gave up 6 bases, with 10 bases separating them. This CDR3 region has 13 residues. Germline V CDR1 and CDR2: MDHEN, SYDVKM. The CDR3 bases are TGTGCCAGCAGTTTATCACCAGGCCGCGAGCAGTACGTC. Its translation is CASSLSPGREQYV.

The gene calls are TRBV19 and TRBJ2-2; D remains unclear. CDR1 and CDR2 (germline): LNHDA, SQIVND (reference sequence). CDR3 length: 16 amino acids. Trimming stripped 6 bases from V and 0 bases from J, with 14 bases between. DNA for the CDR3: TGTGCCAGTAGCACCTTGAGAGACTCGAACACCGGGGAGCTGTTTTTT. Protein sequence: CASSTLRDSNTGELFF.

This clone appeared once. J is TRBJ2-2 and V is TRBV18; weak D call: TRBD1 (6 bases). Between the trimmed V and J ends, which lost 4 bases and 1 base, there was a span of 13 bases. Germline V lookup: CDR1 KGHSH, CDR2 LQKENI. The CDR3 loop spans 16 amino acids. In DNA form, the CDR3 reads TGTGCCAGCTCACATCGGGACATCAAGAACACCGGGGAGCTGTTTTTT. This translates into CASSHRDIKNTGELFF.

J is TRBJ1-5 and V is TRBV15; D is perhaps TRBD1 (6 bases). The CDR3 spans 18 residues. Germline assignment: CDR1 LNHNV and CDR2 YYDKDF (reference sequence). The V end lost 0 bases, the J end lost 4 bases, and 19 bases lay between the germline ends. CDR3 DNA sequence: TGTGCCACCAGCAGAGATTCTAATACAGGGTCCGGTAATCAGCCCCAGCATTTT. Protein: CATSRDSNTGSGNQPQHF.

This clone was seen a handful of times. The CDR3 region is CASSYRVATEAFF. Here the CDR3 DNA reads TGTGCCAGCAGCTACAGGGTAGCCACTGAAGCTTTCTTT. The chain is built from TRBV7-8 and TRBJ1-1, with a tentative D call TRBD1 (6 bases). There are 13 residues in the CDR3. V lost 4 bases and J 4 bases, leaving 10 bases between the germline ends. Germline V CDR1 and CDR2: SGHVS, FQNEAQ. The full variable domain, with the rest looked up from reference TRBV7-8 and TRBJ1-1, is GAGVSQSPRYKVAKRGQDVALRCDPISGHVSLFWYQQALGQGPEFLTYFQNEAQLDKSGLPSDRFFAERPEGSVSTLKIQRTQQEDSAVYLCASSYRVATEAFFGQGTRLTVV.

The chain carries TRBV28 and TRBJ1-2; no firm D call. Germline values: CDR1 MDHEN, CDR2 SYDVKM. The V and J ends lost 3 bases and 1 base respectively, with 18 bases between them. The CDR3 totals 17 residues. The CDR3 protein is CASSLRSWVSSNYGYTF. CDR3 DNA sequence: TGTGCCAGCAGTTTGAGGAGCTGGGTCAGTAGTAACTATGGCTACACCTTC.

The chain couples TRBV19 to TRBJ2-7, with 10 bases aligning to TRBD1. The germline CDR1 and CDR2 sequences are LNHDA and SQIVND (reference sequence). The CDR3 covers 13 residues. The V and J ends lost 4 bases and 4 bases, in that order; junction bases with no gene match: 1. CDR3 coding DNA: TGTGCCAGTAGTACGGGACAGGGGTACGAGCAGTACGTC. Its protein is CASSTGQGYEQYV.

This chain links TRBV2 with TRBJ2-7, with D perhaps matching TRBD1 (6 bases). CDR1 and CDR2 from the germline V gene are SNHLY and FYNNEI. V lost 6 bases, J lost 3 bases, and 9 bases lay in between. CDR3 length: 12 amino acids. The CDR3 region has the DNA TGTGCCAGCAGCCAGACAGGCTACGAGCAGTACGTC. It codes for CASSQTGYEQYV.

The rearrangement links TRBV11-2 to TRBJ1-1; D unresolved. V gave up 5 bases and J gave up 2 bases, with 15 bases separating them. The CDR3 runs to 15 residues. The germline V gene encodes CDR1 SGHAT and CDR2 FQNNGV. CDR3 DNA: TGTGCCAGCAGCATACACGGCGGCAGCAACACTGAAGCTTTCTTT. This gives the protein CASSIHGGSNTEAFF.

The rearrangement joins TRBV23-1 to TRBJ1-5, with D perhaps matching TRBD1 (6 bases). TRBV23-1 is an open reading frame whose function is uncertain. The length of the CDR3 is 14 residues. With 4 bases removed from V and 0 bases from J, the gap between germline ends came to 7 bases. The CDR3 DNA sequence: TGCGCCAGCAGTCCACAGGGTAGCAATCAGCCCCAGCATTTT. Its translation: CASSPQGSNQPQHF.

The chain uses TRBV7-8 and TRBJ1-5, with 9 bases lining up with TRBD1. Per the germline V gene, CDR1 is SGHVS and CDR2 is FQNEAQ. Trimming took 5 bases from V and 3 from J; bases not matched to a gene: 8. CDR3 length: 16 residues. The CDR3 reads CASSLVRTGANQPQHF. DNA for the CDR3: TGTGCCAGCAGCCTAGTCCGGACAGGGGCCAATCAGCCCCAGCATTTT. Supplemented by reference TRBV7-8 and TRBJ1-5, the full variable domain reads GAGVSQSPRYKVAKRGQDVALRCDPISGHVSLFWYQQALGQGPEFLTYFQNEAQLDKSGLPSDRFFAERPEGSVSTLKIQRTQQEDSAVYLCASSLVRTGANQPQHFGDGTRLSIL.

The gene calls are TRBV4-3 and TRBJ1-5; D is unresolved. In germline, CDR1 is LGHNA, CDR2 YSLEER. CDR3 length: 15 residues. V was pared by 4 bases and J by 1 base, with 11 bases between. The CDR3: CASSRNRLSNQPQHF. CDR3 in DNA: TGCGCCAGCAGCCGCAACCGGTTGAGCAATCAGCCCCAGCATTTT.

The chain joins TRBV7-9 to TRBJ1-3; TRBD1 matches at 7 bases. V lost 1 base, J lost 0 bases, and 3 bases stayed unmatched. Germline values: CDR1 SEHNR, CDR2 FQNEAQ (reference sequence). The CDR3 covers 16 residues. Written as DNA, the CDR3 is TGTGCCAGCAGCTTAGAGGGGGCCTACTCTGGAAACACCATATATTTT. As protein: CASSLEGAYSGNTIYF.

A word on this clone: Germline is not matched at one junction end, which may reflect a read error. V and J are TRBV11-2 and TRBJ2-5; TRBD1 matches at 8 bases. Germline CDR1 SGHAT, CDR2 FQNNGV. The CDR3 sequence is 12 residues long. The CDR3 region is CASGTGEVSGDF. The CDR3 nucleotides are TGTGCCAGCGGGACAGGAGAGGTTTCGGGAGACTTC.

V usage is TRBV18 and J usage is TRBJ2-1; TRBD1 might be the D (6 bases). With 3 bases removed from V and 5 bases from J, the gap between germline ends came to 11 bases. This CDR3 contains 14 residues. CDR1 KGHSH and CDR2 LQKENI come from the germline V gene. The CDR3 DNA is TGTGCCAGCTCACCCCAGGACAGAGACAATGAGCAGTTCTTC. This sequence encodes CASSPQDRDNEQFF.

The rearrangement uses TRBV15 and TRBJ2-4, with D possibly being TRBD2 (5 bases). Per germline, CDR1 LNHNV and CDR2 YYDKDF (reference sequence). The CDR3 totals 15 residues. The V end was cut by 0 bases, the J end by 7 bases, with 13 bases between. CDR3 bases: TGTGCCACCAGCAGAGATACGGGGTTTGGTAACATTCAGTACTTC. Residues: CATSRDTGFGNIQYF.

V and J are TRBV6-5 and TRBJ1-2; D unclear. The germline gives CDR1 MNHEY, CDR2 SVGAGI. Trimming shortened V by 10 bases and J by 5 bases, and 11 bases separated the two germline ends. The CDR3 spans 11 residues. DNA for the CDR3: TGTGCCACCACCGAGGGTTATGGCTACACCTTC. Its translation is CATTEGYGYTF.